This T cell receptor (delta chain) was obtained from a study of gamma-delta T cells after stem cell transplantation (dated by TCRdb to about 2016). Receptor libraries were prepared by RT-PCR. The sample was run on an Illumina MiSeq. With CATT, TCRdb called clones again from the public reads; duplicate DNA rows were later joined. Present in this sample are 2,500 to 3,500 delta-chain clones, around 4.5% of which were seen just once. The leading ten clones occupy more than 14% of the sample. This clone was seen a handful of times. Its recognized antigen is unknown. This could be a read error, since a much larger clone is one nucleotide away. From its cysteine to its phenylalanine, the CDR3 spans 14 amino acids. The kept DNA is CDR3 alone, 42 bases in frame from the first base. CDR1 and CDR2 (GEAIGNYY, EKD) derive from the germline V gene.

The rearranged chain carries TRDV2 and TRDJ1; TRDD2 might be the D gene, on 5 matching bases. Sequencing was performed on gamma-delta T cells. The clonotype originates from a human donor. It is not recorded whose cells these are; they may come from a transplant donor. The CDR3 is CARDLLQYTDKLIF. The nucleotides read TGTGCCCGTGACCTACTTCAGTACACCGATAAACTCATCTTT.